A single sample is the source of the 21 T cell receptor beta chains below, sequenced in a study of T cells in Graves' hyperthyroidism and ophthalmopathy. RNA transcripts yielded amplified TCR beta CDR3 regions. HTBI primers drove first-round RT-PCR of the TCR CDR3. TCRdb ran MiXCR on the multiplex PCR reads and lists one entry per CDR3 protein. There are under 350,000 distinct CDR3 sequences in the sample; about 20% occur only once, and approximately 54% lies in the top ten. The sample taken for sequencing was blood. The receptors here all came from a woman aged 45-60 years with Graves' hyperthyroidism.

The table lists this clonotype with many counts. CDR3 nucleotide sequence: TGTGCCAGTAGTATTTCAGGGGGCAACACCGGGGAGCTGTTTTTT. Translated, it gives CASSISGGNTGELFF. The V gene is TRBV19, the J gene TRBJ2-2; 8 nucleotides match TRBD1. Unmatched junction bases numbered 2, after V lost 3 bases and J lost 2 bases. CDR3 length equals 15 residues. The V gene's germline CDR1 is LNHDA and CDR2 SQIVND (reference sequence).

This clonotype has at least ten counts. This chain links TRBV18 with TRBJ1-5; TRBD1 is a possible D gene (6 bases). The CDR3 consists of 16 residues. V gave up 0 bases and J gave up 0 bases, with 9 bases separating them. The germline gives CDR1 KGHSH, CDR2 LQKENI. CDR3 in DNA: TGTGCCAGCTCACCACCTAACAGGGTTAGCAATCAGCCCCAGCATTTT. It specifies CASSPPNRVSNQPQHF.

This clonotype was observed a handful of times. The rearrangement links TRBV5-4 to TRBJ2-3; 10 nucleotides line up with TRBD2. Germline values: CDR1 SGHNT, CDR2 YYREEE (reference sequence). With 4 bases clipped from V and 3 bases from J, the junction kept 5 bases outside the gene matches. The CDR3 runs 15 residues. The CDR3 sequence: CASSQRTSGTDTQYF. Written as DNA, the CDR3 is TGTGCCAGCAGCCAAAGGACTAGCGGAACAGATACGCAGTATTTT. The full variable domain, completed using reference TRBV5-4 and TRBJ2-3, is ETGVTQSPTHLIKTRGQQVTLRCSSQSGHNTVSWYQQALGQGPQFIFQYYREEENGRGNFPPRFSGLQFPNYSSELNVNALELDDSALYLCASSQRTSGTDTQYFGPGTRLTVL.

This clonotype was seen only a few times. The chain has TRBV4-1 and TRBJ1-4; the D gene is possibly TRBD1 (6 bases). V was cut by 4 bases and J by 7 bases, with 19 bases left in between. The CDR3 is made up of 16 amino acids. The germline V gene has CDR1 MGHRA and CDR2 YSYEKL. CDR3 DNA sequence: TGCGCCAGCAGCCGTTTACCAGGGGCGCGGGCTGAAAAACTGTTTTTT. This translates into CASSRLPGARAEKLFF.

Ten or more counts support this clonotype. The rearrangement uses TRBV11-1 and TRBJ2-7, with D maybe TRBD2 (5 bases). V gave up 5 bases and J gave up 6 bases, with 23 bases separating them. Germline V lookup: CDR1 SGHAT, CDR2 FQDESV (reference sequence). The CDR3 extends over 16 amino acids. CDR3 protein: CASSLMEASLMGEQYF. Written as DNA, the CDR3 is TGTGCCAGCAGCCTAATGGAGGCCTCCCTGATGGGCGAGCAGTACTTC.

The table lists this clonotype with a few counts. This chain joins TRBV6-5 and TRBJ1-4, with 9 bases identical to TRBD1. J gave up 7 bases and V 0 bases, and 3 bases lay outside the gene matches. The CDR3 covers 15 residues. Germline V gives CDR1 MNHEY, CDR2 SVGAGI. CDR3 residues: CASSYSGTGTEKLFF. In DNA form, the CDR3 reads TGTGCCAGCAGTTACTCTGGGACAGGGACTGAAAAACTGTTTTTT.

V and J are TRBV5-6 and TRBJ1-3; D call uncertain. This CDR3 region has 13 residues. Germline-derived CDR1 and CDR2 are SGHDT and YYEEEE. Trimming removed 6 bases at V and 3 bases at J, with 10 bases between. The CDR3 coding sequence is TGTGCCAGCATCCCCCCCGTTGGAAACACCATATATTTT. It translates to CASIPPVGNTIYF.

This clonotype was seen ten or more times. This chain connects TRBV2 to TRBJ2-5; D is ambiguous. This CDR3 spans 12 amino acids. Germline values: CDR1 SNHLY, CDR2 FYNNEI. V was trimmed by 2 bases and J by 5 bases, leaving 6 bases between them. DNA of the CDR3: TGTGCCAGCAGTGAACGAGTTGAGACCCAGTACTTC. Encoded protein: CASSERVETQYF.

The J gene is TRBJ1-2, the V gene TRBV18, with D unresolved. The V end was cut by 2 bases, the J end by 2 bases, with 9 bases between. The CDR3 sequence is 14 residues long. CDR1 is KGHSH and CDR2 is LQKENI in the germline V gene. The CDR3 DNA sequence: TGTGCCAGCTCACCATACGGACCGAACTATGGCTACACCTTC. This gives the protein CASSPYGPNYGYTF.

This clonotype was recorded many times. The chain couples TRBV20-1 to TRBJ1-2; D unclear. CDR1 and CDR2 from the germline V gene are DFQATT and SNEGSKA (reference sequence). Deletions cut 0 bases from V and 2 bases from J, with 10 bases between. The CDR3 has 14 residues. In nucleotides, the CDR3 is TGCAGTGCTAGAGATCTCGTAGGGAACTATGGCTACACCTTC. It specifies CSARDLVGNYGYTF.

The rearrangement links TRBV6-1 to TRBJ2-2; D gene ambiguous. V was trimmed by 7 bases and J by 5 bases, leaving 14 bases between them. The CDR3 length is 14 residues. The V gene's germline CDR1 is MNHNS and CDR2 SASEGT. This CDR3 is CASTSVQPTGELFF. The CDR3 DNA is TGTGCCAGCACCTCAGTACAACCAACCGGGGAGCTGTTTTTT.

Comments on this clonotype: A much larger clone sits a single nucleotide away, making a read error possible. The genes are TRBV10-3 and TRBJ2-7; TRBD1 aligns across 9 bases. Germline trimming cut 4 bases from V and 0 bases from J; bases unmatched to any gene: 4. The CDR3 contains 15 residues. CDR1 is ENHRY, CDR2 SYGVKD, per germline. CDR3 sequence reads: CAISGWTGVSYEQYF. The CDR3 bases are TGTGCCATCAGTGGCTGGACAGGGGTCTCCTACGAGCAGTACTTC.

This clonotype was detected many times. CDR3 sequence (DNA): TGTGCCAGCACCCCGGCCGGGGGGCCTATAGATTCACCCCTCCACTTT. This sequence encodes CASTPAGGPIDSPLHF. The chain carries TRBV28 and TRBJ1-6; maybe TRBD1 (6 bases). The germline gives CDR1 MDHEN, CDR2 SYDVKM. Between the trimmed V and J ends, which lost 7 bases and 8 bases, there was a span of 21 bases. The CDR3 is 16 residues long.

This clonotype was observed a few times. The genes are TRBV11-2 and TRBJ2-2; maybe TRBD2 (5 bases). The CDR3 loop spans 15 amino acids. V lost 5 bases, J lost 4 bases, and 14 bases lay in between. Germline values: CDR1 SGHAT, CDR2 FQNNGV. The CDR3 spells CASSGGLQFTGELFF. CDR3 in DNA: TGTGCCAGCAGCGGTGGACTCCAGTTCACCGGGGAGCTGTTTTTT.

V and J are TRBV15 and TRBJ2-1, with TRBD2 as a possible D gene (5 bases). Germline CDR1 is LNHNV and CDR2 is YYDKDF (reference sequence). This CDR3 spans 15 amino acids. V was trimmed by 0 bases and J by 6 bases, leaving 12 bases between them. CDR3 sequence (DNA): TGTGCCACCAGCAGAGATTCAGCGGCCCTCAATGAGCAGTTCTTC. Its translation is CATSRDSAALNEQFF.

The V and J genes are TRBV4-1 and TRBJ2-3, with 8 bases aligning to TRBD2. V was pared by 4 bases and J by 5 bases, with 5 bases of the junction left unmatched. The CDR3 length is 14 residues. Germline CDR1 reads MGHRA; CDR2 reads YSYEKL. CDR3 loop: CASSPQRGRDTQYF. The CDR3 bases are TGCGCCAGCAGCCCGCAGCGGGGGAGAGATACGCAGTATTTT.

V and J are TRBV20-1 and TRBJ2-3, with TRBD1 matching 10 bases. The junction had 5 bases not matched to a gene; V was cut back by 6 bases and J by 2 bases. This CDR3 region has 14 residues. Germline assignment: CDR1 DFQATT and CDR2 SNEGSKA (reference sequence). For the CDR3, the DNA is TGCAGTGCGCCAAGACAGGGGGCCACAGATACGCAGTATTTT. This translates into CSAPRQGATDTQYF.

This clonotype was seen many times. The chain joins TRBV27 to TRBJ2-7, with TRBD2 identical over 13 bases. Trimming cost V 5 bases and J 2 bases; bases outside gene matches: 3. CDR1 MNHEY and CDR2 SMNVEV come from the germline V gene (reference sequence). The CDR3 consists of 15 residues. CDR3 in amino acids: CASSLTSGGPYEQYF. For the CDR3, the DNA is TGTGCCAGCAGTCTGACTAGCGGGGGGCCCTACGAGCAGTACTTC.

The chain employs TRBV12-3 or TRBV12-4 and TRBJ1-6; possibly TRBD1 for D (5 bases). Trimming stripped 3 bases from V and 5 bases from J, with 8 bases between. This CDR3 is built from 14 residues. CDR3 sequence: CASSLTDNNSPLHF. CDR3 bases: TGTGCCAGCAGTTTGACAGATAATAATTCACCCCTCCACTTT.

This chain joins TRBV6-2 or TRBV6-3 and TRBJ2-3; 13 nucleotides align to TRBD2. The CDR3 is made up of 16 amino acids. V was pared by 5 bases and J by 6 bases, with 8 bases of the junction left unmatched. Looked up from germline, CDR1 is MNHEY and CDR2 is SVGEGT. CDR3 amino acids: CASSKRTSGSGDTQYF. DNA of the CDR3: TGTGCCAGCAGTAAAAGGACTAGCGGGAGTGGGGATACGCAGTATTTT.

Only a few counts were recorded for this clonotype. The rearrangement joins TRBV7-8 to TRBJ2-7; D uncertain. V dropped 4 bases and J dropped 5 bases, with 9 bases sitting between them. From germline, CDR1 is SGHVS and CDR2 FQNEAQ. CDR3 length equals 12 residues. CDR3 residues: CASSSVGHEQYF. In DNA form, the CDR3 reads TGTGCCAGCAGCTCCGTTGGGCACGAGCAGTACTTC.